Listed below are T cell receptor beta chains from one sample, sequenced in a study of monozygotic twins with inflammatory bowel disease. TCRdb re-called the 5' RACE reads; one entry per CDR3 protein, DNA not given. This sample contains 300,000 to 350,000 distinct CDR3 sequences. The sequenced sample consisted of blood. The receptors here all came from a human donor with ulcerative colitis or Crohn's disease, or a healthy co-twin of an affected twin (not recorded which). CDR3s include the opening cysteine and the closing phenylalanine or tryptophan.

TRBJ2-7,TRBV27,CASSGQGSYEQYF
TRBJ1-1,TRBV4-1,CASSQGGGPSNTEAFF
TRBJ2-2,TRBV11-2,CASSLYRGYGELFF
TRBJ2-3,TRBV29-1,CSVKMTSGVTDTQYF
TRBJ2-7,TRBV3-1,CASSLKSAQGVRYEQYF
TRBJ1-1,TRBV12-3/TRBV12-4,CASSTPQAAGVEAFF
TRBJ1-5,TRBV6-2/TRBV6-3,CASSERIAGFVYQPQHF
TRBJ2-7,TRBV7-9,CASSLFGSYEQYF
TRBJ1-1,TRBV11-3,CASSYTESTEAFF
TRBJ2-3,TRBV19,CASSLRNTDTQYF
TRBJ2-3,TRBV5-1,CASSLGRTTDTQYF
TRBJ1-2,TRBV6-5,CASRDSLYGYTF
TRBJ2-5,TRBV5-1,CASSWKPGTGKETQYF
TRBJ2-7,TRBV5-4,CASSLEAGGAYEQYF
TRBJ2-3,TRBV9,CASSVGTTSTDTQYF
TRBJ2-3,TRBV5-1,CASSLIIGTDTQYF
TRBJ1-2,TRBV30,CAWSSFNYGYTF
TRBJ2-3,TRBV5-6,CASSFPSGGTDTQYF
TRBJ2-7,TRBV27,CASSSRTFYEQYF
TRBJ2-2,TRBV5-1,CASSLGQLTGELFF
TRBJ2-1,TRBV5-1,CASSLRPGPAYNEQFF
TRBJ1-1,TRBV7-9,CASSLLGPNTEAFF
TRBJ1-5,TRBV5-1,CASSLGIGDQPQHF
TRBJ2-1,TRBV19,CASSNWTSGYNEQFF
TRBJ2-2,TRBV12-3/TRBV12-4,CASLNRGPLNTGELFF
TRBJ2-1,TRBV2,CASMALGKGEQFF
TRBJ2-3,TRBV5-4,CASSLGHSYTDTQYF
TRBJ1-3,TRBV27,CASSASTGNTIYF
TRBJ1-4,TRBV5-1,CASRWSYIGKKLFF
TRBJ2-6,TRBV10-3,CAISDVGANVLTF
TRBJ1-2,TRBV5-1,CASSLWGQGARDDGYTF
TRBJ1-1,TRBV5-6,CASSLEVGSEAFF
TRBJ2-5,TRBV27,CASSVQTPGQQETQYF
TRBJ2-7,TRBV5-6,CASSSRDRALLLYF
TRBJ1-5,TRBV7-9,CASSFDMQPQHF
TRBJ1-5,TRBV5-8,CASSLLGTMAQPQHF
TRBJ1-2,TRBV20-1,CSAVLGLEGYTF
TRBJ2-1,TRBV20-1,CSAITPGQGYNEQFF
TRBJ2-7,TRBV20-1,CSATAYYEQYF
TRBJ2-7,TRBV20-1,CSARVTSGSFYEQYF
TRBJ1-5,TRBV24-1,CATSDLSGDQPQHF
TRBJ1-2,TRBV20-1,CSARERGGSYTF
TRBJ1-2,TRBV4-2,CASSQVSQNGYTF
TRBJ2-7,TRBV20-1,CSATTERYPYEQYF
TRBJ2-5,TRBV27,CASSWGLQETQYF
TRBJ1-5,TRBV2,CASSADRGGNQPQHF
TRBJ1-5,TRBV7-2,CASSLVSGNQPQHF
TRBJ1-1,TRBV5-1,CASSSLTGSYTEAFF
TRBJ1-2,TRBV5-1,CASSLAFGDRSYGYTF
TRBJ2-7,TRBV7-9,CASSRSTRESSYEQYF
TRBJ2-7,TRBV20-1,CSARVPAGILEQYF
TRBJ2-1,TRBV4-1,CASSQESGRGDNEQFF
TRBJ2-1,TRBV24-1,CATSGSGTTYNEQFF
TRBJ2-1,TRBV4-1,CASSPRELTYNEQFF
TRBJ2-3,TRBV28,CASRSATDTQYF